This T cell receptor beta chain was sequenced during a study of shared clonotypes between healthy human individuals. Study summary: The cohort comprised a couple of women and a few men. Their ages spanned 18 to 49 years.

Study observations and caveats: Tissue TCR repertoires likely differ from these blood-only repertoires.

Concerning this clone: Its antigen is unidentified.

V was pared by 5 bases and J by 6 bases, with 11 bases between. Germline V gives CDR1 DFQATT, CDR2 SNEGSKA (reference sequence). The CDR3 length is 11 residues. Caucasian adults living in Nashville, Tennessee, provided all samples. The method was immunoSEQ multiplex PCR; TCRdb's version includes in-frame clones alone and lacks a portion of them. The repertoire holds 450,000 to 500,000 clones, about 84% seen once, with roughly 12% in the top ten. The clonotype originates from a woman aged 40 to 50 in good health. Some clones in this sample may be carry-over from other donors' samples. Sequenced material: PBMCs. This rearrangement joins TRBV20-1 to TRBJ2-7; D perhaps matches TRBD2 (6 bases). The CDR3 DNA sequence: TGCAGTGCTGGGGGGTACGGCGAGCAGTACTTC. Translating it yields CSAGGYGEQYF.